This is a list of T cell receptor beta chains from one sample in a study of blood T cell repertoires in COVID-19. Only in-frame clones appear in the TCRdb table, and some are missing; sequencing was by immunoSEQ multiplex PCR. The table has some 120,000 clones, roughly 82% seen once; the top ten hold over 4.5%. Sequenced material: peripheral blood. These receptors originate from a human donor in a cohort sampled during active COVID-19. CDR3s include the opening cysteine and the closing phenylalanine or tryptophan. Clone size is stated in some rows and not others, as once, few, many or a class when expanded.

>-|TRBJ1-2|TRBV29-1
CSVLQGAGGYTF
>-|TRBJ1-5|TRBV5-1
CASSPGQVGQPQHF
>-|TRBJ2-2|TRBV7-2
CASSLAGGRNTGELFF
>-|TRBJ1-4|TRBV28
CASSPRPGTGGYGDEKLFF
>-|TRBJ2-7|TRBV5-5
CASSLGQGIGEQYF
>few|TRBJ2-7|TRBV25-1
CASSSMDSPEQYF
>-|TRBJ2-1|TRBV27
CASSFGSSYNEQFF
>-|TRBJ1-2|TRBV6-5
CASSHGDSTNYGYTF
>-|TRBJ2-7|TRBV6-5
CASSLGQGNEQYF
>-|TRBJ1-1|TRBV10-3
CAISGRDTEAFF
>few|TRBJ2-7|TRBV6-5
CASSWTSGLSEQYF
>-|TRBJ2-7|TRBV6-2/TRBV6-3
CASSLVPGRSYEQYF
>-|TRBJ1-1|TRBV6-5
CASRIQGNTEAFF
>-|TRBJ1-2|TRBV27
CASSSDRAVYGYTF
>-|TRBJ1-2|TRBV15
CATSRASGSNYGYTF
>-|TRBJ1-5|TRBV18
CASSRGSGNQPQHF
>-|TRBJ1-2|TRBV7-2
CASSTPETYGYTF
>-|TRBJ2-1|TRBV12-3/TRBV12-4
CASSPRTGYEQFF
>-|TRBJ2-4|TRBV2
CASSEGGGAWANYELAGGRNIQYF
>-|TRBJ2-7|TRBV5-1
CASSSGTSGHYEQYF
>-|TRBJ2-2|TRBV29-1
CSDLDGNTGELFF
>once|TRBJ2-1|TRBV7-9
CASSPPGQGALSSYNEQFF
>-|TRBJ1-6|TRBV2
CASSGTRPGQGYSPLHF
>-|TRBJ2-3|TRBV4-1
CASRPTLAGSEYF
>few|TRBJ2-7|TRBV30
CAWTRVTSGAYEQYF
>-|TRBJ2-1|TRBV5-8
CASSQMGEREGLNEQFF
>-|TRBJ2-5|TRBV7-9
CASSLVSGMGETQYF
>-|TRBJ2-4|TRBV7-2
CASSSGLADIQYF
>-|TRBJ2-7|TRBV18
CASSRQETGSTYEQYF
>-|TRBJ1-1|TRBV7-8
CASSFGGNTEAFF
>-|TRBJ1-1|TRBV19
CASSTWGSEGWTEAFF
>few|TRBJ2-7|TRBV2
CASSDPGGYEQYF
>-|TRBJ1-5|TRBV24-1
CATSGPRSNQPQHF
>-|TRBJ2-1|TRBV11-3
CASSPASGRIDEQFF
>-|TRBJ1-1|TRBV5-6
CASRGRREADTEAFF
>-|TRBJ2-3|TRBV6-5
CASSPNPQGTDTQYF
>-|TRBJ2-5|TRBV24-1
CATSDPSGGPQETQYF
>-|TRBJ1-3|TRBV7-6
CASSLTGSGNTIYF
>-|TRBJ2-1|TRBV5-1
CASSLDPGLRASNEQFF
>few|TRBJ1-6|TRBV30
CAWTGRQNSPLHF
>-|TRBJ2-3|TRBV5-1
CASHPTSGLAGGADTQYF
>-|TRBJ1-2|TRBV5-1
CASSLLGQVNYGYTF
>-|TRBJ1-1|TRBV18
CASSPPGREGTEAFF
>-|TRBJ1-3|TRBV9
CASSVTGDGNTIYF
>few|TRBJ1-6|TRBV10-1
CASSEGHDNSPLHF
>-|TRBJ2-7|TRBV10-2
CASSDTAGVRYEQYF
>-|TRBJ1-5|TRBV7-2
CASSKDRGVGNQPQHF
>-|TRBJ2-7|TRBV5-6
CASSLAQQGAYEQYF
>-|TRBJ2-1|TRBV6-6
CASSVLAGLYNEQFF
>-|TRBJ2-7|TRBV5-4
CASSRPSGSSYEQYF
>-|TRBJ2-2|TRBV19
CASKGLAGANTGELFF
>few|TRBJ1-2|TRBV4-3
CASSQDHWPEANYGYTF
>-|TRBJ2-7|TRBV24-1
CATSPSGTGEYEQYF
>-|TRBJ2-7|TRBV10-2
CASNGGQGAIEQYF
>-|TRBJ1-1|TRBV6-2/TRBV6-3
CASSYSDSQETEAFF
>-|TRBJ2-1|TRBV7-9
CASSSSSGTYNEQFF